This T cell receptor (beta chain) was observed in a study (dated by TCRdb to the mid-2010s). Turning to the overall study: The study examined whether tumor-infiltrating Tregs in breast cancer are drawn from blood Tregs or arise in situ by conversion from other CD4+ T cell subsets. What the study reported, not specific to this receptor: Validation in the larger cohort was restricted to a single TCR beta V-J rearrangement rather than whole repertoires. The greatest overlap of tumor-infiltrating Treg TCR alpha and beta sequences was with tumor naive CD4+ T cells, followed next by blood naive CD4+ T cells. The TCR gene usage of tumor memory CD4+ T cells clustered together with blood and lymph node memory CD4+ cells and with lymph node naive CD4+ cells.

For this clonotype: Its antigen is unknown. Per-base qualities were not stored, and no clone one base away is much larger.

To purify naive CD4+ T cells, the Miltenyi Naive CD4+ T Cell Isolation kit was used, and CD25 microbeads served to deplete Tregs. Tregs, naive and memory CD4+ T cells from tumor, blood and ipsilateral draining lymph nodes of a handful of breast cancer patients underwent full-length TCR alpha and beta sequencing. Tumor tissue and lymph nodes obtained from ipsilateral axillary dissection were perfused with PBS, minced and then digested with collagenase I and hyaluronidase. Ficoll density gradient centrifugation was used to isolate mononuclear cells from either lymph nodes or around 51 ml of peripheral blood. A purity exceeding 90% was confirmed by FACS for the sorted cell populations. V is cut back by 6 bases and J by 2 bases, with 3 bases in the junction unmatched. The germline V gene provides CDR1 SNHLY and CDR2 FYNNEI. The CDR3 contains 14 residues, cysteine and phenylalanine counted. Only the CDR3 region is kept as DNA, spanning 42 bases read in frame from base 1.

Amplification of full-length TCR variable regions was done by 5' RACE PCR using constant-region reverse primers, and this step was followed by semi-nested PCR with Nested Universal Primer A. The ReliaPrep RNA Cell Miniprep System was used to extract total RNA, which was then reverse transcribed into 5'RACE-ready cDNA with the SMARTer RACE 5'/3' Kit. Full-length TCR alpha and beta libraries were barcoded with multiplex adaptors and sequenced on an Illumina MiSeq. As for the authors' bioinformatics: Sequencing data were pooled across the five patients for each of nine subset-tissue groups and compared by unsupervised clustering of TCR gene usage. The Morisita-Horn index was used to calculate repertoire similarity, with shared sequences weighted by how much each contributed to each repertoire. The raw public reads went through TCRdb reprocessing: fastp at Q25, MiXCR clone calling, in-frame beta chains kept. One record per CDR3 amino acid sequence lists the most common genes and DNA. The V and J calls come from TCRdb's annotation, not from the publication. For this sample there are about 40,000 distinct CDR3 sequences; approximately 20% appear just once. The ten largest account for under 3.5% of the sample.

Sequenced input: naive CD4+ T cells sorted from a lymph node. The sample's cell subset or site label is to be understood as: naive CD4+ T cells, CD4+CD45RA+CD25-. The chain links TRBV2 with TRBJ2-7, with TRBD1 matching 11 junction bases. This receptor was obtained from a female donor with breast cancer. This receptor carries the CDR3 CASRGTGGTYEQYF. The DNA reads as follows: TGTGCCAGCAGGGGGACAGGGGGGACCTACGAGCAGTACTTC. Beyond the CDR3, the reference TRBV2 and TRBJ2-7 genes provide the residues; the full variable domain reads: EPEVTQTPSHQVTQMGQEVILRCVPISNHLYFYWYRQILGQKVEFLVSFYNNEISEKSEIFDDQFSVERPDGSNFTLKIRSTKLEDSAMYFCASRGTGGTYEQYFGPGTRLTVT.